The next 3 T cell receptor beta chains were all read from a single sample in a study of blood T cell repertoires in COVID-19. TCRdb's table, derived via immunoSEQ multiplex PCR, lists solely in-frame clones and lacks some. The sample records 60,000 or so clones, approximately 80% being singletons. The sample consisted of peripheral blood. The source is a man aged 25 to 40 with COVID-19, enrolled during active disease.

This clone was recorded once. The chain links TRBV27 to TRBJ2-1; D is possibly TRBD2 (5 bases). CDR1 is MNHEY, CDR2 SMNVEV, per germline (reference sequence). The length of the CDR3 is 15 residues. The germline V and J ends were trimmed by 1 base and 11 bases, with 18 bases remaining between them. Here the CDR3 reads CASSLFFEGPVQQFF. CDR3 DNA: TGTGCCAGCAGTTTATTTTTCGAGGGCCCGGTACAGCAGTTCTTC.

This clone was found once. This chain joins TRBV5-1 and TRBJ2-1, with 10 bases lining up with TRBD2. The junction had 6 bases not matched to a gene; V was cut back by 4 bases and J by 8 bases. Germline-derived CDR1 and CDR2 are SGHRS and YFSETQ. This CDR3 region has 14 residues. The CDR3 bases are TGCGCCAGCAGCCGCGCCGGGACTAGCGATGAGCAGTTCTTC. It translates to CASSRAGTSDEQFF.

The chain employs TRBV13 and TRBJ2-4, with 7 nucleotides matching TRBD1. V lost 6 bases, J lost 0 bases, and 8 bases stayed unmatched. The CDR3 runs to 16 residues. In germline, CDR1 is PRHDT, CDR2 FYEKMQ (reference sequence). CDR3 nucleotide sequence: TGTGCCAGCAGTTGGGAACAGGGGCTAGCCAAAAACATTCAGTACTTC. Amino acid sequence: CASSWEQGLAKNIQYF.